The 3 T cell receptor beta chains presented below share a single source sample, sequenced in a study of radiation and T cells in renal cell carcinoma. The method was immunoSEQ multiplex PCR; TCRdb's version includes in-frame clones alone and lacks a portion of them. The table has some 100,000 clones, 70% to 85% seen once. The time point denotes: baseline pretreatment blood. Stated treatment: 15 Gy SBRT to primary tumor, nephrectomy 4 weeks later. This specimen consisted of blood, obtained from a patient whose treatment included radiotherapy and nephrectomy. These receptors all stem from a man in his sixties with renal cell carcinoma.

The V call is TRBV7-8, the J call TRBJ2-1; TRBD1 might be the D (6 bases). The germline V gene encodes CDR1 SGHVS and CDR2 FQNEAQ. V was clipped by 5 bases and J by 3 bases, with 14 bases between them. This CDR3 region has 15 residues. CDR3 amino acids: CASSPGDPGYNEQFF. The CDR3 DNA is TGTGCCAGCAGCCCAGGGGACCCTGGCTACAATGAGCAGTTCTTC.

DNA of the CDR3: TGTGCTTCTGGGTCAACTAATGAAAAACTGTTTTTT. The encoded protein is CASGSTNEKLFF. The chain recombines TRBV28 with TRBJ1-4; D is undetermined. Per the germline V gene, CDR1 is MDHEN and CDR2 is SYDVKM. The CDR3 runs to 12 residues. The full variable domain, with the rest looked up from reference TRBV28 and TRBJ1-4, is DVKVTQSSRYLVKRTGEKVFLECVQDMDHENMFWYRQDPGLGLRLIYFSYDVKMKEKGDIPEGYSVSREKKERFSLILESASTNQTSMYLCASGSTNEKLFFGSGTQLSVL.

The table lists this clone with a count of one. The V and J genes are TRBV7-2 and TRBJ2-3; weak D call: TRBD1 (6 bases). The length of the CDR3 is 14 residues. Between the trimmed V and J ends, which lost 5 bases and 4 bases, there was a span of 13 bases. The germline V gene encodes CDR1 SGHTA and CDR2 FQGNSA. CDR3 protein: CASSPVRGADTQYF. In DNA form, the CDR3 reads TGTGCCAGCAGCCCGGTCAGGGGAGCAGATACGCAGTATTTT.